These 10 T cell receptor beta chains were all obtained from the same sample, sequenced in a study of cytomegalovirus exposure and HLA in healthy donors. Primers: 60 Vbeta forward and 13 Jbeta reverse. Data came from immunoSEQ multiplex PCR; TCRdb stores just in-frame clones and leaves some out. The table has about 180,000 clones, roughly 80% seen once. Sample: PBMCs. The receptors stem from a woman aged 45 to 65 in good health and CMV-seronegative.

The rearrangement links TRBV7-2 to TRBJ2-3; a possible D gene is TRBD1 (5 bases). The germline CDR1 and CDR2 sequences are SGHTA and FQGNSA. This CDR3 has 16 amino acids. With 0 bases removed from V and 2 bases from J, the gap between germline ends came to 12 bases. CDR3 residues: CASSLAGRVYTDTQYF. The DNA for the CDR3 is TGTGCCAGCAGCTTAGCGGGCAGGGTGTACACAGATACGCAGTATTTT.

To note about this clone: At the DNA level, this CDR3 is encoded by other sequences in the same sample as well. CDR3 DNA: TGTGCCAGCAGCCGACTAGCGAGCTCCTACAATGAGCAGTTCTTC. It codes for CASSRLASSYNEQFF. The V and J genes are TRBV11-2 and TRBJ2-1; TRBD2 agrees at 8 bases. The V gene end was trimmed by 5 bases and the J gene end by 0 bases; junction bases not matched to a gene: 3. This CDR3 comprises 15 residues. The germline gives CDR1 SGHAT, CDR2 FQNNGV.

This chain joins TRBV6-1 and TRBJ2-1; 8 nucleotides match TRBD2. This CDR3 comprises 15 residues. The germline CDR1 and CDR2 sequences are MNHNS and SASEGT. J gave up 6 bases and V 1 base, and 5 bases lay outside the gene matches. The CDR3 spells CASSEGPGLVNEQFF. The DNA for the CDR3 is TGTGCCAGCAGTGAAGGGCCGGGACTAGTCAATGAGCAGTTCTTC.

J is TRBJ1-2 and V is TRBV7-2, with 7 bases lining up with TRBD1. Trimming cost V 6 bases and J 8 bases; bases outside gene matches: 12. The V gene's germline CDR1 is SGHTA and CDR2 FQGNSA. The CDR3 is 14 residues long. The CDR3 is CASSPSQGMGGYTF. The CDR3 DNA is TGTGCCAGCAGTCCCTCACAGGGGATGGGCGGCTACACCTTC. Drawing the rest from reference TRBV7-2 and TRBJ1-2, the complete variable domain is GAGVSQSPSNKVTEKGKDVELRCDPISGHTALYWYRQSLGQGLEFLIYFQGNSAPDKSGLPSDRFSAERTGGSVSTLTIQRTQQEDSAVYLCASSPSQGMGGYTFGSGTRLTVV.

The chain uses TRBV5-6 and TRBJ1-1, with TRBD1 identical over 7 bases. V was pared by 2 bases and J by 5 bases, with 9 bases of the junction left unmatched. The CDR3 runs 15 residues. Germline V CDR1 and CDR2: SGHDT, YYEEEE. The CDR3 DNA sequence: TGTGCCAGCAGCTTACGGACAGGAGTACAAACTGAAGCTTTCTTT. Amino acid sequence: CASSLRTGVQTEAFF.

The rearrangement uses TRBV7-3 and TRBJ1-2; 7 nucleotides align to TRBD1. This CDR3 region has 13 residues. From germline, CDR1 is SGHTA and CDR2 FQGTGA. The V gene end was trimmed by 4 bases and the J gene end by 6 bases; junction bases not matched to a gene: 5. The CDR3 DNA follows: TGTGCCAGCAGCTCTCGACAGGGAAATGGCTACACCTTC. Its translation is CASSSRQGNGYTF.

This clone showed up just once. The chain joins TRBV19 to TRBJ2-2; 12 bases match TRBD2. With 1 base clipped from V and 5 bases from J, the junction kept 8 bases outside the gene matches. Germline loops: CDR1 LNHDA, CDR2 SQIVND (reference sequence). This CDR3 is 18 amino acids long. The CDR3 bases are TGTGCCAGTAGTATAGGGGCTAGCGGGGGGGCCTTTACCGGGGAGCTGTTTTTT. Its translation: CASSIGASGGAFTGELFF.

The V gene is TRBV27, the J gene TRBJ2-5, with TRBD2 matching over 11 bases. Germline CDR1 is MNHEY and CDR2 is SMNVEV (reference sequence). The CDR3 spans 17 residues. V was pared by 8 bases and J by 3 bases, with 14 bases of the junction left unmatched. CDR3: CASLQGGGLADEETQYF. CDR3 bases: TGTGCCAGCCTACAAGGGGGGGGACTAGCGGATGAAGAGACCCAGTACTTC.

The CDR3 reads CASSVGTGGSNNSPLHF. The CDR3 DNA follows: TGTGCCAGCAGCGTAGGGACAGGGGGCTCGAATAATTCACCCCTCCACTTT. The chain employs TRBV9 and TRBJ1-6; the match to TRBD1 covers 11 bases. The germline V gene has CDR1 SGDLS and CDR2 YYNGEE. This CDR3 has 17 residues. The trim removed 0 bases at V and 5 bases at J, leaving 4 bases unmatched.

Only a few counts were recorded for this clone. Written as DNA, the CDR3 is TGTGCCTGGAGTGTACGTCTAGGCCTAAATGAGCAGTTCTTC. It specifies CAWSVRLGLNEQFF. This chain connects TRBV30 to TRBJ2-1; D unresolved. This CDR3 is 14 amino acids long. The V gene lost 0 bases and the J gene lost 7 bases, with 13 bases spanning the gap. Per the germline V gene, CDR1 is GTSNPN and CDR2 is SVGIG (reference sequence).